The T cell receptor beta chain under discussion was sequenced for a study of shared clonotypes between healthy human individuals. On this clone: Its antigen is still unknown.

The donors, all of them Caucasian adults, lived in Nashville, Tennessee. Repertoires were generated with immunoSEQ multiplex PCR, while TCRdb's copy carries only in-frame clones and drops some. Of fewer than 3 million clones in the sample, 80% to 95% were seen once. Overall study results and limits: Generally, naive subsets came out with larger estimated richness than memory subsets. The authors sampled blood alone, and tissue repertoires likely differ.

The sequenced material came from naive CD4+ T cells from PBMCs. Stated subset: CD45RA+ positively selected. This receptor was obtained from a man aged 18 to 29 in good health. Some clones in this sample may be carry-over from other donors' samples.

CDR3 in amino acids: CAGARGSGNTIYF. In nucleotides, the CDR3 is TGTGCCGGGGCACGCGGCTCTGGAAACACCATATATTTT. The V and J genes are TRBV18 and TRBJ1-3; perhaps TRBD1 as D (5 bases). The germline V gene encodes CDR1 KGHSH and CDR2 LQKENI. The CDR3 runs 13 residues. V dropped 11 bases and J dropped 0 bases, with 11 bases sitting between them.